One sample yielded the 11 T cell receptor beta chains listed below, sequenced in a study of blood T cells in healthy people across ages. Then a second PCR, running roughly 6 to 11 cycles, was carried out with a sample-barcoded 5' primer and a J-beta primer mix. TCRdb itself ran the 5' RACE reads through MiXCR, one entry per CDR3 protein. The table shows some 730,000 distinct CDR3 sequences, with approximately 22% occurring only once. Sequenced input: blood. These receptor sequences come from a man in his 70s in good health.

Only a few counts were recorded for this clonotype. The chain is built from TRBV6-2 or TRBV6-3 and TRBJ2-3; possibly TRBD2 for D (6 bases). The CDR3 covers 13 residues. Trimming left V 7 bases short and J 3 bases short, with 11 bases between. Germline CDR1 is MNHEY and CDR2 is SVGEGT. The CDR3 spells CASTGAKTDTQYF. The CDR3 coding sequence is TGTGCCAGCACGGGAGCGAAAACAGATACGCAGTATTTT.

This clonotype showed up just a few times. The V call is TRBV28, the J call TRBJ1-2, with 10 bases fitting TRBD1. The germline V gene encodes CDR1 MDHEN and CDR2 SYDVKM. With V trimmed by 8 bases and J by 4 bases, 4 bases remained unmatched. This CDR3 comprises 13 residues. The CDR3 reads CASGWTGGYGYTF. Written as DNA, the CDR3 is TGTGCCAGCGGCTGGACAGGGGGCTATGGCTACACCTTC.

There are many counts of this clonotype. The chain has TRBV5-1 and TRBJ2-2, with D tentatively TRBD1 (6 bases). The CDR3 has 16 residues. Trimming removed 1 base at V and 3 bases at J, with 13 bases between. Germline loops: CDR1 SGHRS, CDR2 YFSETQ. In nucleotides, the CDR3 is TGCGCCAGCAGCTTGCGGCAACAGGGATACACCGGGGAGCTGTTTTTT. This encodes CASSLRQQGYTGELFF.

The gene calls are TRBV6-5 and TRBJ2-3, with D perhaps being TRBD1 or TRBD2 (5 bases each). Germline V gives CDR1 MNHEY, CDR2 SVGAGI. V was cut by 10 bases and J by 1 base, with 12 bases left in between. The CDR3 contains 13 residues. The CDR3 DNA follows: TGTGCCACATACCGGGACGGCACAGATACGCAGTATTTT. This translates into CATYRDGTDTQYF.

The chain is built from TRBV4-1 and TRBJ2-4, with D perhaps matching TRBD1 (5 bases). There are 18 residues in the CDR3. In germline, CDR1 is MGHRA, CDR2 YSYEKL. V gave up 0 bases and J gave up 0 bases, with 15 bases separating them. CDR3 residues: CASSQDSGRVGAKNIQYF. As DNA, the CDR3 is TGCGCCAGCAGCCAAGATTCCGGCAGGGTAGGAGCCAAAAACATTCAGTACTTC.

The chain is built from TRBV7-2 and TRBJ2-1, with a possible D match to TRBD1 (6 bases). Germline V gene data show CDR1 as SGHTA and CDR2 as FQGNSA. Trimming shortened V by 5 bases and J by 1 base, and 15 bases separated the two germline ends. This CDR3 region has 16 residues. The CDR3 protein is CASSTTGSGSYNEQFF. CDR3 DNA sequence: TGTGCCAGCAGCACCACAGGGTCGGGGTCCTACAATGAGCAGTTCTTC.

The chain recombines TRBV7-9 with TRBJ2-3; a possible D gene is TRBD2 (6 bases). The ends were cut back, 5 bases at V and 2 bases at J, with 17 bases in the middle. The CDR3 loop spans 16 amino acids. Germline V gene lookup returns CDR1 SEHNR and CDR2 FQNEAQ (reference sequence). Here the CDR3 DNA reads TGTGCCAGCAGCGATAGCGGTGCAGGGATCACAGATACGCAGTATTTT. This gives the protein CASSDSGAGITDTQYF.

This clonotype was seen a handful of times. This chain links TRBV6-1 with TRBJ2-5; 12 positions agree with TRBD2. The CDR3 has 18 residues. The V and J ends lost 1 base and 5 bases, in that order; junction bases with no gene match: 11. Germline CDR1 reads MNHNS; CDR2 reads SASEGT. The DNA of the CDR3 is TGTGCCAGCAGTGAAGGGACTAGCGGGGTGTTATCGGGGGAGACCCAGTACTTC. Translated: CASSEGTSGVLSGETQYF.

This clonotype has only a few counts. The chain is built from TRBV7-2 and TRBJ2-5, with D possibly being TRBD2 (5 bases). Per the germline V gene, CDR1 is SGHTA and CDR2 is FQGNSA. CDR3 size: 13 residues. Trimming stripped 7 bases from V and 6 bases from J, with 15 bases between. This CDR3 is CASTQPGWKTQYF. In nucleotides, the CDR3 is TGTGCCAGCACCCAGCCGGGGTGGAAGACCCAGTACTTC.

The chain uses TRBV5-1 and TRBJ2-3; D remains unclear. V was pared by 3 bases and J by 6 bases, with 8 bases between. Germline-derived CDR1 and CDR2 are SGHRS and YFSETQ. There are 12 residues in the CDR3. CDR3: CASSSDADTQYF. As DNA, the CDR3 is TGCGCCAGCAGCTCGGACGCTGATACGCAGTATTTT.

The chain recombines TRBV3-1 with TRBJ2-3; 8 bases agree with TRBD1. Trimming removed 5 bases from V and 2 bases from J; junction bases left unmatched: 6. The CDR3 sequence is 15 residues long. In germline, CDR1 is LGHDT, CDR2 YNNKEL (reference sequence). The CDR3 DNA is TGTGCCAGCAGCAGACGGACAGGGACCACAGATACGCAGTATTTT. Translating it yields CASSRRTGTTDTQYF.